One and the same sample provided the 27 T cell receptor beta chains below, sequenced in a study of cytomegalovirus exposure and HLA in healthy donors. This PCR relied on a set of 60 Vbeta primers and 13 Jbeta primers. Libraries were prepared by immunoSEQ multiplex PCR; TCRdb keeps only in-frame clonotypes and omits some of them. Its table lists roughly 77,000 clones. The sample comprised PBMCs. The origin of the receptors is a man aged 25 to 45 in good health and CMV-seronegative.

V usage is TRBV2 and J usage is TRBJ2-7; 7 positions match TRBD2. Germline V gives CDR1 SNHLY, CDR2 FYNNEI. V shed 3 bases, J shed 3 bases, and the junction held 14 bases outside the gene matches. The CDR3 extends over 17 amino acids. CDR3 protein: CASSEGVASGVFYEQYF. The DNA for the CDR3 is TGTGCCAGCAGTGAGGGTGTGGCTAGCGGAGTCTTCTACGAGCAGTACTTC.

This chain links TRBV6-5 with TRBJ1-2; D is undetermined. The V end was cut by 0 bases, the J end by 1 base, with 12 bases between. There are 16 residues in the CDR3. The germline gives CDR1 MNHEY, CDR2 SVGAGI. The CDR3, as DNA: TGTGCCAGCAGTTACTCGTATGGGCCTCGTAACTATGGCTACACCTTC. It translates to CASSYSYGPRNYGYTF.

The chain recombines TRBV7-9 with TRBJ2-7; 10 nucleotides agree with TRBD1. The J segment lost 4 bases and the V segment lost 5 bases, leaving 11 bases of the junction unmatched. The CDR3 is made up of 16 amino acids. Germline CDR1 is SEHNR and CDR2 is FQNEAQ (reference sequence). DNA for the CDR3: TGTGCCAGCAGCCCCAGAGGGAGGACAGGGGGGTACGAGCAGTACTTC. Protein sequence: CASSPRGRTGGYEQYF.

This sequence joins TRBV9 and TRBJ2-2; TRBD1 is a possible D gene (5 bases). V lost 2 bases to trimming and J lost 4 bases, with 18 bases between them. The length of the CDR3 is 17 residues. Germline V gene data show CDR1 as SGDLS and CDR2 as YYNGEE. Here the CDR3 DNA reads TGTGCCAGCAGCGTTAGGGGCTGGCCGTCGGGCACCGGGGAGCTGTTTTTT. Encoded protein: CASSVRGWPSGTGELFF.

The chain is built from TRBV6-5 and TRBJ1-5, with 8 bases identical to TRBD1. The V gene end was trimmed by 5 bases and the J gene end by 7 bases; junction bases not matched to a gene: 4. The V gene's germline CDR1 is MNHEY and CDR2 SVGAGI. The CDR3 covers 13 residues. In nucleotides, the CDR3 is TGTGCCAGCAGTCGGGACAGGCGACAGCCCCAGCATTTT. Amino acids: CASSRDRRQPQHF.

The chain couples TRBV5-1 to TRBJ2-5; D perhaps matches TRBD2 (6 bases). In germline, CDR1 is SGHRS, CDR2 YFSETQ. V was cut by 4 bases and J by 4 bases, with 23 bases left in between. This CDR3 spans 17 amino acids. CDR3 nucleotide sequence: TGCGCCAGCAGCCTCCCTTTGGGACTTGGCCAATCAGAGACCCAGTACTTC. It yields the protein CASSLPLGLGQSETQYF.

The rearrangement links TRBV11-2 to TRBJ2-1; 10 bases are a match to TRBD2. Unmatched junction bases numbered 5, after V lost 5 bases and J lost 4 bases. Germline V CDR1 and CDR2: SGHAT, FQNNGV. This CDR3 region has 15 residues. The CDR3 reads CASSRLAGVYNEQFF. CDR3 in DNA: TGTGCCAGCAGCCGACTAGCGGGCGTTTACAATGAGCAGTTCTTC.

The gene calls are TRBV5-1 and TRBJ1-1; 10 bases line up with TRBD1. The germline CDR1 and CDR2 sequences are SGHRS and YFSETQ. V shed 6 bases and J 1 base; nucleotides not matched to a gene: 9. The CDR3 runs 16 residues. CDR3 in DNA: TGCGCCAGCACCGGGACAGGGGCTGGGGGGAACACTGAAGCTTTCTTT. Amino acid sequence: CASTGTGAGGNTEAFF.

The DNA for the CDR3 is TGTGCCAGCAGCTTGACAGGGGAGGTCTCTGGAAACACCATATATTTT. Translated: CASSLTGEVSGNTIYF. The chain employs TRBV5-6 and TRBJ1-3; 7 bases fit TRBD1. Germline CDR1 reads SGHDT; CDR2 reads YYEEEE. The CDR3 is made up of 16 amino acids. The V and J ends lost 1 base and 0 bases, in that order; junction bases with no gene match: 4.

The CDR3 coding sequence is TGTGCCAGCTCACCACCGTCGGTGAACACTGAAGCTTTCTTT. This encodes CASSPPSVNTEAFF. This chain uses TRBV18 with TRBJ1-1; D remains ambiguous. The CDR3 totals 14 residues. Germline lookup yields CDR1 KGHSH and CDR2 LQKENI. Trimming left V 0 bases short and J 0 bases short, with 5 bases between.

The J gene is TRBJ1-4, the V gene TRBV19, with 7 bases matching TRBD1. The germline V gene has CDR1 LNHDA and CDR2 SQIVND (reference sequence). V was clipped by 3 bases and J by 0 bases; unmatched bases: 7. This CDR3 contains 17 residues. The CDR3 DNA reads TGTGCCAGTAGTATTCTCGACAGGGAAGCAACTAATGAAAAACTGTTTTTT. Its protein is CASSILDREATNEKLFF.

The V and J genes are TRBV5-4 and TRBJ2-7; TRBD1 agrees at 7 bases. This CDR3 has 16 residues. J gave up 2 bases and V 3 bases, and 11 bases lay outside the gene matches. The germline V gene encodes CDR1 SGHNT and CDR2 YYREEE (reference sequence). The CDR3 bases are TGTGCCAGCAGCTCACAATCCACGGGACAGCCCTACGAGCAGTACTTC. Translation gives CASSSQSTGQPYEQYF.

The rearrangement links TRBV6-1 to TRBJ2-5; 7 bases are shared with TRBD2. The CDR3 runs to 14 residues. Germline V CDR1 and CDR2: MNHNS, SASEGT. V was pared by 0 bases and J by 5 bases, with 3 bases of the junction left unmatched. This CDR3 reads CASSEAWGGETQYF. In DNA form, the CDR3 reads TGTGCCAGCAGTGAAGCGTGGGGAGGGGAGACCCAGTACTTC.

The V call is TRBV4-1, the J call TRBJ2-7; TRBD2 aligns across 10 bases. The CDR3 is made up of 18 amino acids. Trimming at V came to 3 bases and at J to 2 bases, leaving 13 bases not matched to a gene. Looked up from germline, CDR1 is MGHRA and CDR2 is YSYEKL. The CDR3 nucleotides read TGCGCCAGCAGCCAGGGAGGACTAGCGGAGGGGGCAACCTACGAGCAGTACTTC. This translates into CASSQGGLAEGATYEQYF.

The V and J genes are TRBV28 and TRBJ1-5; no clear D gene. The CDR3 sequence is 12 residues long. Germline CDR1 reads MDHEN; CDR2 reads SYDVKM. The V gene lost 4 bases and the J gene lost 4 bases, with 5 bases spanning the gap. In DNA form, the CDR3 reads TGTGCCAGCAGTTCACAAAATCAGCCCCAGCATTTT. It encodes CASSSQNQPQHF.

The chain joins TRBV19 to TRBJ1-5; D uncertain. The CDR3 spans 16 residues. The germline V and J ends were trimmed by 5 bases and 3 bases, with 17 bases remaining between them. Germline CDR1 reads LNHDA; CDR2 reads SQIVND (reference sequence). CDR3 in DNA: TGTGCCAGTAGTCTCCAGACGAACCGGGTCAATCAGCCCCAGCATTTT. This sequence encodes CASSLQTNRVNQPQHF.

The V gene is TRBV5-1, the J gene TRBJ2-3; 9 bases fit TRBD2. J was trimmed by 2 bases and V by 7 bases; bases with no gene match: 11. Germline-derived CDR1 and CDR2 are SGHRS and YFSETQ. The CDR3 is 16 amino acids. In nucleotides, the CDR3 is TGCGCCAGCGGGCTAGCGGGGATTCGAATCACAGATACGCAGTATTTT. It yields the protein CASGLAGIRITDTQYF.

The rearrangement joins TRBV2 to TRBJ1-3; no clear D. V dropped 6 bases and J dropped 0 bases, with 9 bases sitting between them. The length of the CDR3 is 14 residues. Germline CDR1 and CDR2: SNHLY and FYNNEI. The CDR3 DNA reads TGTGCCAGCAGCGCAGTTCTCTCTGGAAACACCATATATTTT. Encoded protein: CASSAVLSGNTIYF.

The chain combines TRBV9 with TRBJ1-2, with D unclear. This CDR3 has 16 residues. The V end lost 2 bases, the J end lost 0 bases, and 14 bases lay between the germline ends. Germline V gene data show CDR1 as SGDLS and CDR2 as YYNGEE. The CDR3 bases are TGTGCCAGCAGCGTCGCTGAGGGCATAACTAACTATGGCTACACCTTC. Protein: CASSVAEGITNYGYTF.

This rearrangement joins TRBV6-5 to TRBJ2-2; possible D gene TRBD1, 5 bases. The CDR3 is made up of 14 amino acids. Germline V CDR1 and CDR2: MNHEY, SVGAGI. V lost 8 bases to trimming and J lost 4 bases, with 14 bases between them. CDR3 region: CASGSQGGTGELFF. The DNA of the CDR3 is TGTGCCAGCGGTTCTCAGGGCGGCACCGGGGAGCTGTTTTTT.

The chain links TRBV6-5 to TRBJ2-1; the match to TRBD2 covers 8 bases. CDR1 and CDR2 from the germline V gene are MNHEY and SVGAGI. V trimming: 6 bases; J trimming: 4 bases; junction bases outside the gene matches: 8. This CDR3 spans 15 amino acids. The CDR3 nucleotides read TGTGCCAGCAGCCACGGGGCGGGAGGTTACAATGAGCAGTTCTTC. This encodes CASSHGAGGYNEQFF.

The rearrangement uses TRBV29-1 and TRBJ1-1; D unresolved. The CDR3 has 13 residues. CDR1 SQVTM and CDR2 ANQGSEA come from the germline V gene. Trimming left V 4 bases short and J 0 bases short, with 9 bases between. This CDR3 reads CSVVEYLNTEAFF. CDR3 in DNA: TGCAGCGTTGTTGAGTATTTGAACACTGAAGCTTTCTTT.

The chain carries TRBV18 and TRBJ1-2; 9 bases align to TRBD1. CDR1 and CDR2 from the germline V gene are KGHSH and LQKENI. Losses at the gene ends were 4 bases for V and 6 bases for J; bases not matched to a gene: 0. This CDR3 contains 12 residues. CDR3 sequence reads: CASSRDRDGYTF. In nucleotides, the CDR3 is TGTGCCAGCTCACGGGACAGGGATGGCTACACCTTC. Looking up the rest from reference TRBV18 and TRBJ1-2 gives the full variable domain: NAGVMQNPRHLVRRRGQEARLRCSPMKGHSHVYWYRQLPEEGLKFMVYLQKENIIDESGMPKERFSAEFPKEGPSILRIQQVVRGDSAAYFCASSRDRDGYTFGSGTRLTVV.

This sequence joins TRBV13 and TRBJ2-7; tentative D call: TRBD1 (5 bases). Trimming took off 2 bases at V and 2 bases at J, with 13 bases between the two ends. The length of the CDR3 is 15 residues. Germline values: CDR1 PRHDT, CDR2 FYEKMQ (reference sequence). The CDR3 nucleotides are TGTGCCAGCAGCTTATCAGGGTTGGGCGCCTACGAGCAGTACTTC. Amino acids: CASSLSGLGAYEQYF.

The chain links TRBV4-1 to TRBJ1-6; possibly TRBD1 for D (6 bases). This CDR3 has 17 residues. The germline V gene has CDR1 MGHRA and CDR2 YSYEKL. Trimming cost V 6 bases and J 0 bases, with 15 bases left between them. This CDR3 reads CASRRGGIGSYNSPLHF. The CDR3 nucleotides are TGCGCCAGCAGGCGAGGGGGTATAGGCTCCTATAATTCACCCCTCCACTTT.

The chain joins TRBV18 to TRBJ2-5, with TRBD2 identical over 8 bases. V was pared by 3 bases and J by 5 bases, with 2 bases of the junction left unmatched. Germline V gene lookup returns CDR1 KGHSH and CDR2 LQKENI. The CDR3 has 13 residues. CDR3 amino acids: CASSPGLVETQYF. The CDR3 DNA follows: TGTGCCAGCTCACCGGGACTAGTGGAGACCCAGTACTTC.

The CDR3, as DNA: TGCAGTGCTATCGGACAGGAGGGCTACACCTTC. Encoded protein: CSAIGQEGYTF. The chain combines TRBV20-1 with TRBJ1-2, with 7 bases matching TRBD1. The CDR3 runs to 11 residues. The germline V gene has CDR1 DFQATT and CDR2 SNEGSKA (reference sequence). Trimming removed 4 bases from V and 8 bases from J; junction bases left unmatched: 4.